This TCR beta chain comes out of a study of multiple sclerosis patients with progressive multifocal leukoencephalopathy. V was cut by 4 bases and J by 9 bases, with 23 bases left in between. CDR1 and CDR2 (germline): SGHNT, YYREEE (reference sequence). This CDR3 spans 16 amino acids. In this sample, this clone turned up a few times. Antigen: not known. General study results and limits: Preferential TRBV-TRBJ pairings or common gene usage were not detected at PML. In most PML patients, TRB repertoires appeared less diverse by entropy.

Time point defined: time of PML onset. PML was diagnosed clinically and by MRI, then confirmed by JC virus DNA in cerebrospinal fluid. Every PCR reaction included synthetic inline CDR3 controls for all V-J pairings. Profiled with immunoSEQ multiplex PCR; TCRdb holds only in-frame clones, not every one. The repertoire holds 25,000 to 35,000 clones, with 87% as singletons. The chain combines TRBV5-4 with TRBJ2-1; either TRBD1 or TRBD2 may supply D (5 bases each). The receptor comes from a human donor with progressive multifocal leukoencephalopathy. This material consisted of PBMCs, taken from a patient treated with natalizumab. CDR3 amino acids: CASSPRDPLNLGEQFF. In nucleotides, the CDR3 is TGTGCCAGCAGCCCCCGGGACCCGCTTAATCTTGGTGAGCAGTTCTTC.